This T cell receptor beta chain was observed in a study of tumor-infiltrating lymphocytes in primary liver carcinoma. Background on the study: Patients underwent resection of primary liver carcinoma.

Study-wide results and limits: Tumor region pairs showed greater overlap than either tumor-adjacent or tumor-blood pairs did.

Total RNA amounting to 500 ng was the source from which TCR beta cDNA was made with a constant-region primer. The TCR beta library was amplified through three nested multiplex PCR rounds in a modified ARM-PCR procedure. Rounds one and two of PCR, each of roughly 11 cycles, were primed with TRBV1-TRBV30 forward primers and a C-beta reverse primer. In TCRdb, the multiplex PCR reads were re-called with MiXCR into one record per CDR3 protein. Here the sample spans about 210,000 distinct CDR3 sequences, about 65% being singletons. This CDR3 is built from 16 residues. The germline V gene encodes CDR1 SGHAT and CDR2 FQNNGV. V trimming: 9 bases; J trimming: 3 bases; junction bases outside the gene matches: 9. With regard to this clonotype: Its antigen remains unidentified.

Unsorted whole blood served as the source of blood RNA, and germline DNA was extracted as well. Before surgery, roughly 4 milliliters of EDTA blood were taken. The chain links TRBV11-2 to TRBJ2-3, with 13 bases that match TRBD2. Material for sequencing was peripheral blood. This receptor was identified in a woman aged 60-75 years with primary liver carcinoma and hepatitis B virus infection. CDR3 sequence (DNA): TGTGCCAGGAGCCCGGGACTAGCGGGATTGACAGATACGCAGTATTTT. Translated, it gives CARSPGLAGLTDTQYF.